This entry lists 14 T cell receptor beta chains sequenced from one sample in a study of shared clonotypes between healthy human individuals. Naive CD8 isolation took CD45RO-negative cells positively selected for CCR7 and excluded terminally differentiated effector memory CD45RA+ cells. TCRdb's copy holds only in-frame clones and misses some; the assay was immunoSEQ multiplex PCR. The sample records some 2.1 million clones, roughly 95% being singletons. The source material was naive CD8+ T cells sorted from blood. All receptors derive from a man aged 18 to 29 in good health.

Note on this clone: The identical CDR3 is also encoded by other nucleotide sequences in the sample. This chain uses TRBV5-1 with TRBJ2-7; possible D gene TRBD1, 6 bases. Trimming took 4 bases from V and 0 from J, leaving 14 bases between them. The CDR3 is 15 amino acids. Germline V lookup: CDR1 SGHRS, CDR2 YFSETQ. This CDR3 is CASSPEGRGSYEQYF. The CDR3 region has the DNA TGCGCCAGCAGCCCCGAGGGCAGGGGCTCCTACGAGCAGTACTTC.

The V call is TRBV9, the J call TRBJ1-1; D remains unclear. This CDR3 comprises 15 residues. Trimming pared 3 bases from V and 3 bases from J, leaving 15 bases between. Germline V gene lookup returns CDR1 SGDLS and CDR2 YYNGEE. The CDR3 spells CASSARDGRDTEAFF. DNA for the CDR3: TGTGCCAGCAGCGCCCGAGACGGTCGGGACACTGAAGCTTTCTTT.

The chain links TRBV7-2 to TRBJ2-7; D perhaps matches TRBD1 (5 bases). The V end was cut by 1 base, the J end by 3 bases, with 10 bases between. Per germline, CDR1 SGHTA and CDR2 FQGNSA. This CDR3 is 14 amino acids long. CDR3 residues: CASSLGRAVYEQYF. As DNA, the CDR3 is TGTGCCAGCAGCTTAGGCAGGGCCGTCTACGAGCAGTACTTC.

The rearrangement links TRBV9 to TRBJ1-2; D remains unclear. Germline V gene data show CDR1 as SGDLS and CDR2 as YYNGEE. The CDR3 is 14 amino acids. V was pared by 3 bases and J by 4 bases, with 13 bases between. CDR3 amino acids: CASSGSGESYGYTF. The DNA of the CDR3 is TGTGCCAGCAGCGGCTCAGGTGAATCCTATGGCTACACCTTC.

In nucleotides, the CDR3 is TGTGCCAGCAGTTTCGCCGGGACAGGGGCTAGGGAGCAGTACTTC. It yields the protein CASSFAGTGAREQYF. V is TRBV27 and J is TRBJ2-7, with TRBD1 matching over 10 bases. V trimming: 3 bases; J trimming: 7 bases; junction bases outside the gene matches: 9. The CDR3 has 15 amino acids. CDR1 and CDR2 (germline): MNHEY, SMNVEV (reference sequence).

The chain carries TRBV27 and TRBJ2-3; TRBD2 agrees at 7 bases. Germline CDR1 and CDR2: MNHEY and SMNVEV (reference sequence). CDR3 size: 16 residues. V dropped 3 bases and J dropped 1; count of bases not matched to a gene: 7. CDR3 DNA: TGTGCCAGCAGTTTGAGCCTAGCGGCGGGCACAGATACGCAGTATTTT. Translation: CASSLSLAAGTDTQYF.

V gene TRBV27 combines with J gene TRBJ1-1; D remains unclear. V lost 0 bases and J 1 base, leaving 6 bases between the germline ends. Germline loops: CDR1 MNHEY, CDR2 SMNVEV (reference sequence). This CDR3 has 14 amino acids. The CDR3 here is CASSLSWGNTEAFF. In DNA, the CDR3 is TGTGCCAGCAGTTTATCGTGGGGGAACACTGAAGCTTTCTTT.

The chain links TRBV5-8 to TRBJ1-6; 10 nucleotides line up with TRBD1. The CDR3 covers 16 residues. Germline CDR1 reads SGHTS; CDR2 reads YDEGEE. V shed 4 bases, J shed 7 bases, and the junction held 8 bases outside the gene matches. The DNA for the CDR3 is TGTGCCAGCAGCGCCGGACAGGGGGAGGGGAATTCACCCCTCCACTTT. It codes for CASSAGQGEGNSPLHF.

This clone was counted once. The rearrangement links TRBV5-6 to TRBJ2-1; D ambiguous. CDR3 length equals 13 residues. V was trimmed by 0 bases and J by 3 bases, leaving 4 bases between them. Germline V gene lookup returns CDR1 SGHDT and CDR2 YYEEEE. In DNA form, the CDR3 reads TGTGCCAGCAGCTTGGGCCACTACAATGAGCAGTTCTTC. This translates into CASSLGHYNEQFF.

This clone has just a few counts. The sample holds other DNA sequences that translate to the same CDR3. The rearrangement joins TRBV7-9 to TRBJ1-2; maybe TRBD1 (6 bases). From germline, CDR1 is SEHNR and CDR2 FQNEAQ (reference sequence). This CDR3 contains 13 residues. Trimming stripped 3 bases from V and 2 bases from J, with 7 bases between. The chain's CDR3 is CASSLQGNYGYTF. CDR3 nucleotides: TGTGCCAGCAGCTTGCAGGGGAACTATGGCTACACCTTC.

The CDR3 DNA sequence: TGCGCCAGCAGCTTCGGGACAGGGGGCTTCGAGCAGTACTTC. This codes for CASSFGTGGFEQYF. The rearrangement uses TRBV5-1 and TRBJ2-7; 12 bases are a match to TRBD1. V was clipped by 2 bases and J by 6 bases; unmatched bases: 3. Germline V lookup: CDR1 SGHRS, CDR2 YFSETQ. This CDR3 is 14 amino acids long. Looking up the rest from reference TRBV5-1 and TRBJ2-7 gives the full variable domain: KAGVTQTPRYLIKTRGQQVTLSCSPISGHRSVSWYQQTPGQGLQFLFEYFSETQRNKGNFPGRFSGRQFSNSRSEMNVSTLELGDSALYLCASSFGTGGFEQYFGPGTRLTVT.

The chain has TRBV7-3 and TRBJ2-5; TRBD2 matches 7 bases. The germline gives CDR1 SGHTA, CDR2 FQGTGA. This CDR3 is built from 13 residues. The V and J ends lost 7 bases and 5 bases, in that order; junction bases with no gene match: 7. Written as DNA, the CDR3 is TGTGCCAGCACCCCGACTAGCTACGAGACCCAGTACTTC. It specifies CASTPTSYETQYF.

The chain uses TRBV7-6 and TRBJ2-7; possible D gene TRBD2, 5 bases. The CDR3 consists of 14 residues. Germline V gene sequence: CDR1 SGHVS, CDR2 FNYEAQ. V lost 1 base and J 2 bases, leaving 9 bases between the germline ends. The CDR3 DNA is TGTGCCAGCAGCTTAGTTGGGGAGACCTACGAGCAGTACTTC. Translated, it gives CASSLVGETYEQYF.

This CDR3 reads CARSSDSSNQPQHF. For the CDR3, the DNA is TGTGCCAGAAGCTCTGACAGTAGCAATCAGCCCCAGCATTTT. This rearrangement joins TRBV5-3 to TRBJ1-5; D possibly corresponds to TRBD1 (5 bases). Being an ORF, TRBV5-3 has a function that is uncertain. This CDR3 comprises 14 residues. Trimming took 3 bases from V and 0 from J, leaving 7 bases between them.